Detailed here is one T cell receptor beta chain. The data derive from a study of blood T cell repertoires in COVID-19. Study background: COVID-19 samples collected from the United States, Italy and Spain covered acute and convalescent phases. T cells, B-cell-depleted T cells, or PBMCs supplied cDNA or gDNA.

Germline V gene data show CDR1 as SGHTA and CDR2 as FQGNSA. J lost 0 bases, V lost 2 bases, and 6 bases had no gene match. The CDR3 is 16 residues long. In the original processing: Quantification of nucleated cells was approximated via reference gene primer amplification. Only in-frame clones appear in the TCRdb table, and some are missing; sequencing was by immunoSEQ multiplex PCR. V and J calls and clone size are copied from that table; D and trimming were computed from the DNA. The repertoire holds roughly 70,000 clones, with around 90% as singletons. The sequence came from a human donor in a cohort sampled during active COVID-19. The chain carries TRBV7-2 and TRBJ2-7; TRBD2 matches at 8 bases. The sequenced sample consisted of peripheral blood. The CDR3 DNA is TGTGCCAGCAGCTTATCGGCTAGCGGGCCCTCCTACGAGCAGTACTTC. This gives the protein CASSLSASGPSYEQYF.